This T cell receptor (beta chain) was retrieved from a study of blood T cell repertoires in COVID-19. For the study at large: The United States, Italy and Spain provided the acute and convalescent COVID-19 samples. T cells, B-cell-depleted T cells, or PBMCs supplied cDNA or gDNA.

Authors' data handling: Estimation of nucleated cell counts relied on the amplification of reference gene primers. The assay was immunoSEQ multiplex PCR, and TCRdb's table has in-frame clones only and misses some. V and J calls plus clone size are reproduced from that table; the DNA served to infer D and trimming. The data contain around 120,000 clones, over 85% of them singletons. CDR3 length equals 14 residues. V gave up 5 bases and J gave up 8 bases, with 16 bases separating them. Per germline, CDR1 SEHNR and CDR2 FQNEAQ (reference sequence). This clone has only a few counts. The TCR was taken from a man in his fifties or sixties with COVID-19, enrolled during active disease. Sequencing input: peripheral blood. This rearrangement joins TRBV7-9 to TRBJ2-1; D is ambiguous. CDR3 sequence reads: CASSPDPAAHEQFF. The DNA for the CDR3 is TGTGCCAGCAGCCCCGACCCGGCGGCCCATGAGCAGTTCTTC.